What follows are 24 T cell receptor beta chains derived from one specimen sequenced in a study of CD8+ T cells in alopecia areata (dated by TCRdb to the late 2010s). The protocol used for the library was the immunoSEQ multiplex PCR assay. RNA was extracted from all samples and reverse transcribed into cDNA as template for TCR sequencing. TCRdb re-hosts the immuneACCESS table, in-frame sequences only. Its copies lack some clones; in the studies checked, an unresolved V gene accounts for under half of them, and the cause for the rest is not known. Recorded for this sample are 9,500 to 15,000 clones; roughly 50% of them occurred a single time. The leading ten clones occupy 10% to 15% of the sample. Lesional scalp punch biopsies and peripheral blood were obtained from alopecia areata patients. Sequencing was carried out using skin. The source is a human donor with alopecia areata.

This clone appeared a single time. The gene calls are TRBV9 and TRBJ2-4, with 7 bases aligning to TRBD2. The germline CDR1 and CDR2 sequences are SGDLS and YYNGEE. Trimming removed 2 bases from V and 7 bases from J; junction bases left unmatched: 3. The CDR3 runs 13 residues. The CDR3 region is CASSVDSGNIQYF. DNA for the CDR3: TGTGCCAGCAGCGTGGATAGCGGGAACATTCAGTACTTC.

This chain joins TRBV30 and TRBJ2-4; a possible D gene is TRBD1 (6 bases). The CDR3 runs to 14 residues. Germline loops: CDR1 GTSNPN, CDR2 SVGIG (reference sequence). The V and J ends lost 2 bases and 0 bases respectively, with 8 bases between them. The CDR3 bases are TGTGCCTGGAGTCCCAGGGGAGCCAAAAACATTCAGTACTTC. It encodes CAWSPRGAKNIQYF.

The V gene is TRBV27, the J gene TRBJ1-2; D is uncertain. V was shortened by 0 bases and J by 0 bases, with 5 bases between the two germline ends. The CDR3 runs 14 residues. The V gene's germline CDR1 is MNHEY and CDR2 SMNVEV (reference sequence). CDR3 protein: CASSLSATNYGYTF. The DNA for the CDR3 is TGTGCCAGCAGTTTATCGGCGACTAACTATGGCTACACCTTC.

This chain links TRBV6-5 with TRBJ1-5; TRBD1 matches at 9 bases. The germline CDR1 and CDR2 sequences are MNHEY and SVGAGI. The CDR3 is 14 amino acids. J was trimmed by 3 bases and V by 7 bases; bases with no gene match: 4. Written as DNA, the CDR3 is TGTGCCAGCAAGGGACAGGGTGACAATCAGCCCCAGCATTTT. Translation gives CASKGQGDNQPQHF.

V gene TRBV6-1 combines with J gene TRBJ2-7, with 7 bases matching TRBD2. The junction had 12 bases not matched to a gene; V was cut back by 4 bases and J by 6 bases. The CDR3 totals 15 residues. CDR1 MNHNS and CDR2 SASEGT come from the germline V gene. CDR3 DNA: TGTGCCAGCAGTGCGCTAGCGGCAGTGGGGTTCGAGCAGTACTTC. This gives the protein CASSALAAVGFEQYF.

The V gene is TRBV5-4, the J gene TRBJ1-1; the D gene is possibly TRBD1 (6 bases). Trimming removed 4 bases from V and 5 bases from J, with 15 bases in between. This CDR3 is built from 14 residues. CDR1 is SGHNT, CDR2 YYREEE, per germline (reference sequence). The CDR3 bases are TGTGCCAGCAGCCAAAAACAGGGAAAGACTGAAGCTTTCTTT. This gives the protein CASSQKQGKTEAFF. Looking up the rest from reference TRBV5-4 and TRBJ1-1 gives the full variable domain: ETGVTQSPTHLIKTRGQQVTLRCSSQSGHNTVSWYQQALGQGPQFIFQYYREEENGRGNFPPRFSGLQFPNYSSELNVNALELDDSALYLCASSQKQGKTEAFFGQGTRLTVV.

This clone was observed a few times. The V and J genes are TRBV4-1 and TRBJ2-3, with TRBD2 as a possible D gene (6 bases). The germline CDR1 and CDR2 sequences are MGHRA and YSYEKL. Trimming cost V 0 bases and J 7 bases, with 17 bases left between them. This CDR3 is built from 16 residues. The CDR3 sequence: CASSQEVPPGDNTQYF. Here the CDR3 DNA reads TGCGCCAGCAGCCAAGAGGTACCTCCGGGGGATAATACGCAGTATTTT.

The rearrangement uses TRBV7-9 and TRBJ2-6; D is unclear. From germline, CDR1 is SEHNR and CDR2 FQNEAQ (reference sequence). This CDR3 comprises 14 residues. Trimming removed 3 bases from V and 3 bases from J, with 6 bases in between. In DNA form, the CDR3 reads TGTGCCAGCAGCTTTCAGTTTGGGGCCAACGTCCTGACTTTC. Translating gives CASSFQFGANVLTF.

The table lists this clone with a few counts. The rearrangement links TRBV30 to TRBJ2-3; 8 nucleotides match TRBD2. Trimming at V came to 3 bases and at J to 5 bases, leaving 7 bases not matched to a gene. This CDR3 is built from 14 residues. CDR1 GTSNPN and CDR2 SVGIG come from the germline V gene (reference sequence). DNA of the CDR3: TGTGCCTGGAGCGGGGGGGCCCTAAAAGATACGCAGTATTTT. It yields the protein CAWSGGALKDTQYF.

This clone showed up just a few times. The chain carries TRBV10-2 and TRBJ2-1, with 7 bases that match TRBD2. Losses at the gene ends were 3 bases for V and 0 bases for J; bases not matched to a gene: 2. CDR1 is WSHSY and CDR2 is SAAADI in the germline V gene. CDR3 size: 15 residues. This CDR3 reads CASSDTGGSYNEQFF. CDR3 in DNA: TGCGCCAGCAGTGATACGGGGGGCTCCTACAATGAGCAGTTCTTC.

CDR3 amino acids: CASSLGTSGTITDTQYF. The CDR3 coding sequence is TGTGCCAGCAGCTTAGGTACTAGCGGGACTATCACAGATACGCAGTATTTT. The gene calls are TRBV13 and TRBJ2-3, with TRBD2 identical over 10 bases. CDR3 size: 17 residues. The germline V gene has CDR1 PRHDT and CDR2 FYEKMQ (reference sequence). Trimming removed 0 bases from V and 2 bases from J; junction bases left unmatched: 5.

This clone came up a few times. The rearrangement links TRBV29-1 to TRBJ2-3; 8 bases map to TRBD2. V lost 8 bases and J lost 1; bases outside the gene matches: 8. This CDR3 is 14 amino acids long. Germline values: CDR1 SQVTM, CDR2 ANQGSEA. As DNA, the CDR3 is TGCAGCCTGAGACTAGCGACCCGCACAGATACGCAGTATTTT. This gives the protein CSLRLATRTDTQYF.

This clone was seen just once. The V call is TRBV2, the J call TRBJ1-5; D not resolved. CDR1 is SNHLY, CDR2 FYNNEI, per germline. V was trimmed by 3 bases and J by 0 bases, leaving 6 bases between them. This CDR3 spans 14 amino acids. The CDR3 reads CASSDSHSNQPQHF. The CDR3 nucleotides are TGTGCCAGCAGTGACAGTCATAGCAATCAGCCCCAGCATTTT.

The chain carries TRBV7-2 and TRBJ2-3, with TRBD2 matching over 14 bases. With 3 bases clipped from V and 6 bases from J, the junction kept 5 bases outside the gene matches. Germline V gene lookup returns CDR1 SGHTA and CDR2 FQGNSA. The CDR3 is 16 residues long. Here the CDR3 reads CASSLRLAGGPDTQYF. The CDR3 bases are TGTGCCAGCAGCTTGAGACTAGCGGGAGGGCCGGATACGCAGTATTTT.

The rearrangement joins TRBV4-1 to TRBJ1-3; D remains unclear. V lost 6 bases and J 4 bases, leaving 19 bases between the germline ends. Germline V CDR1 and CDR2: MGHRA, YSYEKL. The length of the CDR3 is 16 residues. The CDR3 sequence is CASSPPGPWSGNTIYF. In DNA form, the CDR3 reads TGCGCCAGCAGTCCGCCAGGACCATGGTCCGGAAACACCATATATTTT.

A few counts support this clone. The chain has TRBV21-1 and TRBJ2-7; TRBD2 is the table's D call and was not checked against the DNA. TRBV21-1 is a pseudogene. The CDR3 has 15 residues. The CDR3 coding sequence is TGTGCCAGCAGCAAGAATCAGTACTCGATAGCGGAGCAGTACTTC. This translates into CASSKNQYSIAEQYF.

This clone was recorded a few times. J is TRBJ1-2 and V is TRBV7-9; D might be TRBD1 (5 bases). CDR1 and CDR2 from the germline V gene are SEHNR and FQNEAQ (reference sequence). The germline V and J ends were trimmed by 3 bases and 7 bases, with 6 bases remaining between them. The CDR3 sequence is 11 residues long. This CDR3 is CASSLGLGYTF. For the CDR3, the DNA is TGTGCCAGCAGCTTGGGGCTTGGCTACACCTTC. The whole variable domain, filled in from reference TRBV7-9 and TRBJ1-2, reads DTGVSQNPRHKITKRGQNVTFRCDPISEHNRLYWYRQTLGQGPEFLTYFQNEAQLEKSRLLSDRFSAERPKGSFSTLEIQRTEQGDSAMYLCASSLGLGYTFGSGTRLTVV.

This clone was seen only a few times. This chain joins TRBV5-1 and TRBJ2-7; TRBD2 might be the D (5 bases). CDR1 and CDR2 from the germline V gene are SGHRS and YFSETQ. V was shortened by 5 bases and J by 0 bases, with 12 bases between the two germline ends. The CDR3 contains 14 residues. CDR3 bases: TGCGCCAGCAGACCGGACTCGAGCTCCTACGAGCAGTACTTC. This gives the protein CASRPDSSSYEQYF. The whole variable domain, filled in from reference TRBV5-1 and TRBJ2-7, reads KAGVTQTPRYLIKTRGQQVTLSCSPISGHRSVSWYQQTPGQGLQFLFEYFSETQRNKGNFPGRFSGRQFSNSRSEMNVSTLELGDSALYLCASRPDSSSYEQYFGPGTRLTVT.

This clone is deemed large. The sample holds other DNA sequences that translate to the same CDR3. The chain employs TRBV5-6 and TRBJ2-1; D gene ambiguous. Germline values: CDR1 SGHDT, CDR2 YYEEEE. V dropped 2 bases and J dropped 10 bases, with 7 bases sitting between them. The CDR3 runs to 11 residues. The CDR3 loop is CASSLAREQFF. The CDR3, as DNA: TGTGCCAGCAGCTTAGCCCGCGAGCAGTTCTTC.

This clone turned up a few times. V gene TRBV9 combines with J gene TRBJ2-3; 8 bases agree with TRBD2. This CDR3 contains 14 residues. The V and J ends lost 7 bases and 7 bases, in that order; junction bases with no gene match: 11. Germline CDR1 reads SGDLS; CDR2 reads YYNGEE. In DNA, the CDR3 is TGTGCCAGCGGGGGGGAGCGGGAGTGGAATACGCAGTATTTT. Protein product: CASGGEREWNTQYF.

The V gene is TRBV11-2, the J gene TRBJ2-5; the D gene could be TRBD1 or TRBD2 (6 bases each). V was pared by 5 bases and J by 2 bases, with 15 bases between. Germline V CDR1 and CDR2: SGHAT, FQNNGV. This CDR3 comprises 15 residues. In nucleotides, the CDR3 is TGTGCCAGCAGCACGGGGGACATAGTACAAGAGACCCAGTACTTC. Translated: CASSTGDIVQETQYF.

This clone was observed a single time. This chain uses TRBV11-2 with TRBJ2-7, with 7 bases lining up with TRBD1. The V gene end was trimmed by 4 bases and the J gene end by 5 bases; junction bases not matched to a gene: 14. CDR1 and CDR2 from the germline V gene are SGHAT and FQNNGV. The CDR3 extends over 16 amino acids. This CDR3 is CASSSLRGEGGHEQYF. The CDR3 bases are TGTGCCAGCAGCTCCCTCCGGGGTGAAGGGGGCCACGAGCAGTACTTC.

There are a few counts of this clone. The chain is built from TRBV15 and TRBJ2-6; D is tentatively TRBD1 or TRBD2 (5 bases each). V was shortened by 0 bases and J by 2 bases, with 11 bases between the two germline ends. CDR1 and CDR2 from the germline V gene are LNHNV and YYDKDF (reference sequence). CDR3 size: 17 residues. The CDR3 DNA is TGTGCCACCAGCAGAGATCCCGGGGCAGCTGGGGCCAACGTCCTGACTTTC. This sequence encodes CATSRDPGAAGANVLTF.

CDR3 in DNA: TGTGCCAGCAGCCCCCGGGACAGGGGGGAAGAGCAGTTCTTC. It is translated as CASSPRDRGEEQFF. The chain combines TRBV11-3 with TRBJ2-1; the match to TRBD1 covers 11 bases. The germline gives CDR1 SGHNT, CDR2 YENEEA. The CDR3 is 14 amino acids. Trimming took 5 bases from V and 10 from J; bases not matched to a gene: 7. The full variable domain, rest sourced from reference TRBV11-3 and TRBJ2-1, is EAGVVQSPRYKIIEKKQPVAFWCNPISGHNTLYWYLQNLGQGPELLIRYENEEAVDDSQLPKDRFSAERLKGVDSTLKIQPAELGDSAVYLCASSPRDRGEEQFFGPGTRLTVL.